The rows below give T cell receptor beta chains drawn from one sample of a study of T cells after yellow fever vaccination. MiXCR, run by TCRdb on the 5' RACE reads, gives a single entry per CDR3 protein. The sample has about 580,000 distinct CDR3 sequences; around a sixth are singletons. Sequencing was performed on PBMCs, taken roughly 5 days after the first yellow fever vaccination. These receptors were taken from a man younger than 35 who received the YFV17D yellow fever vaccine. The CDR3 runs from the conserved cysteine through the conserved F or W. The D gene is left open where the match is weak. Size is omitted from some rows. Given values are once, few, many or a class for expanded clones.

abundance | j_gene | d_gene | v_gene | CDR3nt | CDR3aa
NA | TRBJ1-6 | TRBD1 | TRBV5-7 | TGTGCCAGCAGCAGGACAGGGTATAATTCACCCCTCCACTTT | CASSRTGYNSPLHF
many | TRBJ1-3 | NA | TRBV5-4 | TGTGCCAGCAGCTACCCCAACGGGGGTGCCCGAAACACCATATATTTT | CASSYPNGGARNTIYF
few | TRBJ2-2 | NA | TRBV5-5 | TGTGCCAGCAGCTTGGGACTAGGCGGGTCCGGGGAGCTGTTTTTT | CASSLGLGGSGELFF
NA | TRBJ1-2 | NA | TRBV7-3 | TGTGCCAGCAATGGACAACTGTCCTATGGCTACACCTTC | CASNGQLSYGYTF
once | TRBJ1-5 | NA | TRBV19 | TGTGCCAGTAGCCCGGGAGGATGGAATCAGCCCCAGCATTTT | CASSPGGWNQPQHF
NA | TRBJ2-2 | NA | TRBV7-9 | TGTGCCAGCAGTTCCCTTGTGCAGAGCGCGGCCGGGGAGCTGTTTTTT | CASSSLVQSAAGELFF
few | TRBJ2-3 | NA | TRBV30 | TGTGCCTGGAGTGTACCCCCCCGCACAGATACGCAGTATTTT | CAWSVPPRTDTQYF
NA | TRBJ1-5 | NA | TRBV12-3/TRBV12-4 | TGTGCCAGCAGTTTTGACAGCGTCTATCAGCCCCAGCATTTT | CASSFDSVYQPQHF
few | TRBJ1-2 | TRBD1 | TRBV29-1 | TGCAGCGTTATCCGGGACGACAGGGGCGGATATGGCTACACCTTC | CSVIRDDRGGYGYTF
few | TRBJ2-1 | TRBD1 | TRBV10-2 | TGCGCCAGCAGGGCCAGGACAGGTTACAATGAGCAGTTCTTC | CASRARTGYNEQFF
few | TRBJ1-1 | TRBD1 | TRBV7-3 | TGTGCCAGCAGCACAGGACAGGGGGGCACTGAAGCTTTCTTT | CASSTGQGGTEAFF
NA | TRBJ2-3 | NA | TRBV18 | TGTGCCAGCTCACCAGGGACATGGGCCACAGATACGCAGTATTTT | CASSPGTWATDTQYF
many | TRBJ1-1 | TRBD1 | TRBV5-1 | TGCGCCAGCAGCTTGGGGGACAGGGTGGAAGAAGCTTTCTTT | CASSLGDRVEEAFF
NA | TRBJ2-6 | NA | TRBV10-3 | TGTGCCACCAGAGGACAGCCCGACTCTGGGGCCAACGTCCTGACTTTC | CATRGQPDSGANVLTF
NA | TRBJ2-1 | TRBD1 | TRBV18 | TGTGCCAGCTCACCTAGGACAGGGCTCGTCTTTACTACCTCCTACAATGAGCAGTTCTTC | CASSPRTGLVFTTSYNEQFF
few | TRBJ2-3 | TRBD2 | TRBV7-3 | TGTGCCAGCAGCTTAACTAGCGGGGGGCTTTTCACAGATACGCAGTATTTT | CASSLTSGGLFTDTQYF
NA | TRBJ2-3 | NA | TRBV18 | TGTGCCAACCGAATGGAGGATACGCAGTATTTT | CANRMEDTQYF
NA | TRBJ2-3 | NA | TRBV29-1 | TGCAGCGTTGACCGCGAATGCCCCACAGATACGCAGTATTTT | CSVDRECPTDTQYF
few | TRBJ1-4 | NA | TRBV4-1 | TGCGCCAGCAGCTCCGGACCTCCGGGTGAAAAACTGTTTTTT | CASSSGPPGEKLFF
NA | TRBJ1-6 | NA | TRBV7-9 | TGTGCCAGCAGCTTAGCGCAAGGGAAGTACTCACCCCTCCACTTT | CASSLAQGKYSPLHF
few | TRBJ2-5 | NA | TRBV29-1 | TGCAGCGCAACCGATCTTTACCGGGCAGCTGAGAAAGAGACCCAGTACTTC | CSATDLYRAAEKETQYF
few | TRBJ1-1 | NA | TRBV12-3/TRBV12-4 | TGTGCCAGCAGTAAACTCCAGGGGTTCACTGAAGCTTTCTTT | CASSKLQGFTEAFF
many | TRBJ2-7 | NA | TRBV7-2 | TGTGCCAGCAGCTACGTCTCCTACGAGCAGTACTTC | CASSYVSYEQYF
NA | TRBJ1-6 | TRBD1 | TRBV6-1 | TGTGCCAGCAGCCCTCTGGTAGGGACAGAAAATTCACCCCTCCACTTT | CASSPLVGTENSPLHF
NA | TRBJ1-5 | NA | TRBV7-2 | TGTGCCAGCAGCGAGGTAGGGGTTCAGCCCCAGCATTTT | CASSEVGVQPQHF
NA | TRBJ1-2 | NA | TRBV7-2 | TGTGCCAGCAGCTTAGTCAGGGGAGATCGTGGCTACACCTTC | CASSLVRGDRGYTF
few | TRBJ2-5 | NA | TRBV4-2 | TGTGCCAGCAGCCAGGGAAGGGGACGGAATTCCCGGGAGACCCAGTACTTC | CASSQGRGRNSRETQYF
NA | TRBJ2-3 | TRBD1 | TRBV4-3 | TGCGCCAGCAGCCAAGGTTTGACAGGGGGCAATGCAGATACGCAGTATTTT | CASSQGLTGGNADTQYF
NA | TRBJ1-6 | NA | TRBV28 | TGTGCCAGCAGTCCCCGCCGGTCCCTAATTTCACCCCTCCACTTT | CASSPRRSLISPLHF
NA | TRBJ2-7 | TRBD1 | TRBV10-3 | TGTGCCATCAGGGGACAGGGGGCCTACGAGCAGTACTTC | CAIRGQGAYEQYF
few | TRBJ2-7 | TRBD1 | TRBV7-2 | TGTGCCAGCAGCTTCCACCCGGGACAGGGGGCCTACGAGCAGTACTTC | CASSFHPGQGAYEQYF
few | TRBJ1-5 | TRBD1 | TRBV5-5 | TGTGCCAGCAGCGGGACAGTGGGCAATCAGCCCCAGCATTTT | CASSGTVGNQPQHF